This T cell receptor beta chain was identified in a study of identical twins. Study results and caveats: Memory repertoires showed no such pattern, whereas abundant cord blood beta clonotypes carried fewer insertions. There is a chance that invariant MAIT and iNKT cells partially muddied zero-insertion analyses.

Points on this clonotype: Its matching antigen is unknown.

Only healthy Caucasians were enrolled as donors. This CDR3 contains 14 residues. V gave up 3 bases and J gave up 7 bases, with 16 bases separating them. Germline-derived CDR1 and CDR2 are LNHDA and SQIVND (reference sequence). The authors used template switching to add a universal primer site and gave cDNA unique molecular identifiers. A single record per CDR3 protein comes from TCRdb applying MiXCR to the 5' RACE reads. This table holds some 1,600,000 distinct CDR3 sequences, 32% found once. The clonotype originates from a newborn girl in good health. The sample taken for sequencing was cord blood. The chain recombines TRBV19 with TRBJ2-7; TRBD1 is a possible D gene (5 bases). CDR3 amino acids: CASSIGRATNEQYF. DNA for the CDR3: TGTGCCAGTAGTATTGGCAGGGCGACCAATGAGCAGTACTTC.